This TCR beta chain was recorded in a study of blood T cells in healthy people across ages. Every donor provided around 9.3 milliliters of peripheral blood. Germline CDR1 reads LGHDT; CDR2 reads YNNKEL (reference sequence). Trimming shortened V by 3 bases and J by 3 bases, and 5 bases separated the two germline ends. CDR3 length: 12 residues. It was with a sample-barcoded 5' primer and a J-beta primer mix that a second PCR of roughly 6 to 11 cycles was run. MiXCR was run by TCRdb on the 5' RACE reads, yielding one entry per CDR3 protein. This table has 700,000 or so distinct CDR3 sequences, about 20% appearing once.

The chain carries TRBV3-1 and TRBJ1-1; D ambiguous. This TCR came from a man between 65 and 85 years old in good health. The sequenced sample was blood. The CDR3 nucleotides are TGTGCCAGCAGCCACGCGTACACTGAAGCTTTCTTT. Translated, it gives CASSHAYTEAFF.